This TCR beta chain was identified during a study of blood T cell repertoires in COVID-19. Overall study context: Both acute and convalescent COVID-19 samples were obtained from the United States, Italy and Spain. The analysed material was cDNA or gDNA that came from T cells, B-cell-depleted T cells, or PBMCs.

Original methodology: Amplification with reference gene primers provided the estimates of nucleated cell counts. The repertoire was sequenced with immunoSEQ multiplex PCR; TCRdb's copy has only in-frame clones and lacks some. V, J and clone size are taken as reported in that table, and D and trimming were inferred from the DNA itself. The sample has about 45,000 clones; nearly 85% are singletons. This clone was observed a single time. The germline CDR1 and CDR2 sequences are MDHEN and SYDVKM. Trimming pared 6 bases from V and 3 bases from J, leaving 6 bases between. This CDR3 has 12 amino acids. Sequenced sample: peripheral blood. The receptor's source is an elderly man in a cohort sampled during active COVID-19. This chain links TRBV28 with TRBJ1-5; D remains unclear. DNA of the CDR3: TGTGCCAGCAGCCAAAACAATCAGCCCCAGCATTTT. Its protein product is CASSQNNQPQHF.